The text below deals with one TCR beta chain. Its specificity is not known. This sample stems from a study of blood T cells in healthy people across ages. The study, taken as a whole, reports: Long-lived donors had more naive CD4+ cells and higher diversity than aged donors. Unsorted PBMCs blocked a conclusive comparison of naive and antigen-experienced cells.

Then a second PCR, running about 6 to 12 cycles, was carried out with a sample-barcoded 5' primer and a J-beta primer mix. A template-switch adaptor that had 12 random nucleotides put a tag on each cDNA molecule. TCRdb re-called the 5' RACE reads with MiXCR, one entry per CDR3 protein. The sample has around 1,500,000 distinct CDR3 sequences; roughly 30% are singletons. CDR1 is SGHRS, CDR2 YFSETQ, per germline. V lost 0 bases and J 10 bases, leaving 14 bases between the germline ends. The CDR3 covers 14 residues. Per-sample yields of isolated PBMCs were at least 6 million. The genes are TRBV5-1 and TRBJ2-1, with D tentatively TRBD1 or TRBD2 (5 bases each). The receptor was derived from a woman aged 25 to 45 in good health. Sequences were obtained from blood. CDR3 residues: CASSLERGPYEQFF. The CDR3 DNA reads TGCGCCAGCAGCTTGGAACGGGGCCCCTACGAGCAGTTCTTC.